This entry concerns a single T cell receptor beta chain. An end of the junction does not agree with germline; a read error may underlie this. Authors' analysis steps: Reference gene primer amplification yielded estimated nucleated cell counts. TCRdb's table, derived via immunoSEQ multiplex PCR, lists solely in-frame clones and lacks some. D and trimming were read from the DNA, whereas the V and J calls and clone size are those reported in that table. The sample yields tens of thousands of clones, less than 95% seen once. The data originate from a study of blood T cell repertoires in COVID-19. This CDR3 is 8 amino acids long. Germline assignment: CDR1 GTSNPN and CDR2 SVGIG (reference sequence).

This TCR was recovered from a human donor in a cohort sampled during active COVID-19. What was sequenced was peripheral blood. This chain connects TRBV30 to TRBJ1-1; D not certain. CDR3 protein: CAWSNSIF. The CDR3 bases are TGTGCCTGGAGTAACTCAATCTTT.